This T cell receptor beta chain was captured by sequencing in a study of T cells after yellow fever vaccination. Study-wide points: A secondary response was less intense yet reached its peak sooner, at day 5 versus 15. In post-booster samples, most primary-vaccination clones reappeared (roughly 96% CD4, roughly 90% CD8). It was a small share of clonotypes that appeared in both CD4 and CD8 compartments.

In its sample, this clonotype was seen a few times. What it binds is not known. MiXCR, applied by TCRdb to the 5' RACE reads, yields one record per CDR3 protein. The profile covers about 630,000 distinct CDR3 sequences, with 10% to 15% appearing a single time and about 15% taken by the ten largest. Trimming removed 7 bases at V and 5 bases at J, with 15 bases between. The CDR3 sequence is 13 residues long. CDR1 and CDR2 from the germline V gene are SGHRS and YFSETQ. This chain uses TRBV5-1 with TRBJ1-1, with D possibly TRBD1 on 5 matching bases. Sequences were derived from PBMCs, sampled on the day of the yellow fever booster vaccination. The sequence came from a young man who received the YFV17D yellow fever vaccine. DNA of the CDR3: TGCGCCAGCGGGCGTGGGGGAGAAACTGAAGCTTTCTTT. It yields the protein CASGRGGETEAFF.